This entry concerns a single T cell receptor (beta chain). V lost 1 base and J lost 13, with 10 bases in between. CDR3 length: 12 residues. The V gene's germline CDR1 is LGHNA and CDR2 YNFKEQ. This specimen belongs to a study of blood T cell repertoires in COVID-19. Study-wide context: COVID-19 samples, acute and convalescent, were from the United States, Italy and Spain. The analysed material was cDNA or gDNA that came from T cells, B-cell-depleted T cells, or PBMCs.

Per the original data handling: For nucleated cells, counts were estimated from reference gene primer amplification. The table came from immunoSEQ multiplex PCR; TCRdb's copy has only in-frame clones and leaves some out. V and J calls and clone size are copied from that table; D and trimming were computed from the DNA. The data hold 20,000 to 25,000 clones, with around nine tenths observed a single time. The chain is built from TRBV4-2 and TRBJ1-4; D remains ambiguous. The sequence was obtained from a human donor with active COVID-19. The donor label of this sample is uncertain. The sample comprised peripheral blood. This chain's CDR3 is CASSQAYGRLFF. The CDR3 nucleotides read TGTGCCAGCAGCCAAGCTTACGGGAGACTGTTTTTT.